These 3 T cell receptor beta chains came from one sample sequenced in a study of tumor and adjacent non-tumor tissue in lung cancer. The template was RNA from unsorted bulk tissue. This non-tumor lung sample came from over 3 cm beyond the tumor edge. TCRbeta libraries were built with three rounds of nested PCR, modified from ARM-PCR. TCRdb reanalysed the multiplex PCR reads using MiXCR and keeps one entry per CDR3 protein. Of 90,000 to 100,000 distinct CDR3 sequences listed, approximately 80% were seen once; the top ten hold around 30%. The sample taken for sequencing was distant non-tumor lung tissue. These receptors were obtained from a man between 60 and 70 years old with small cell lung cancer.

This clonotype was counted ten times or more. The genes are TRBV24-1 and TRBJ2-7; TRBD1 aligns across 9 bases. Per the germline V gene, CDR1 is KGHDR and CDR2 is SFDVKD. This CDR3 is 16 amino acids long. Trimming at V came to 4 bases and at J to 2 bases, leaving 8 bases not matched to a gene. The CDR3 here is CATSDAGTGIPYEQYV. For the CDR3, the DNA is TGTGCCACCAGTGACGCCGGGACAGGGATCCCCTACGAGCAGTACGTC.

The rearrangement links TRBV5-4 to TRBJ2-3; D is perhaps TRBD1 or TRBD2 (5 bases each). CDR3 length: 15 residues. The V gene's germline CDR1 is SGHNT and CDR2 YYREEE (reference sequence). In nucleotides, the CDR3 is TGTGACAACAGTCCATGGGGGAAGATTACGGATACGCAGTATTTT. Its protein product is CDNSPWGKITDTQYF. Complete variable domain (other parts from reference TRBV5-4 and TRBJ2-3): ETGVTQSPTHLIKTRGQQVTLRCSSQSGHNTVSWYQQALGQGPQFIFQYYREEENGRGNFPPRFSGLQFPNYSSELNVNALELDDSALYLCDNSPWGKITDTQYFGPGTRLTVL.

For this clonotype: One end of the junction is discordant with germline, which a read error may explain. The V call is TRBV6-1, the J call TRBJ2-2; D possibly corresponds to TRBD2 (5 bases). The V gene's germline CDR1 is MNHNS and CDR2 SASEGT. CDR3 size: 15 residues. The DNA of the CDR3 is TGTGCCAGCAGGAGGGATGGCTGCTTCACCGGGGAGCAGTTTTTT. Protein sequence: CASRRDGCFTGEQFF.